This T cell receptor beta chain is drawn from a study of T cells after posttransplantation cyclophosphamide (dated by TCRdb to the mid-2010s). Looking at the study overall: The study tracked T cell repertoire reconstitution by TRB sequencing after myeloablative bone marrow transplantation using posttransplantation cyclophosphamide as GVHD prophylaxis. TRA and TRB clonality were tightly correlated in several samples, so subsequent TCR analyses focused on TRB only. Public TRB sequences were queried against a database of over 3,500 sequences associated with responses to pathogens, tumor antigens, self-antigens and alloantigens. Antigen receptor sequencing covered samples from a few dozen PTCy-treated patients and around 16 of their related bone marrow donors. TRB sequencing was performed on blood from all 35 or so PTCy patients with 1-year posttransplant specimens. TRB sequencing was also done on up to about 3 additional blood samples from 2 to 5.2 years after transplant in 3 patients, and on pretransplant blood from a handful of patients. General study outcomes and caveats: Donor-recipient similarity was low at 1-2 months but increased during the first year, and donor CD8+ memory clones often dominated later blood repertoires. Across the roughly 48 patients, TRB clonality was highly associated with recipient CMV seropositivity and CMV reactivation, and diversity with PTCy was similar to that in the CNI/methotrexate controls. The TRB repertoires of T cells infiltrating skin or the GI tract showed only limited overlap with the TRB repertoires found in blood.

On this clone itself: The clone's antigen remains unknown. Per-base quality was not reported, and no clone a single base away is much larger than it.

The junction carries 15 bases between V and J, which are trimmed by 4 bases and 2 bases respectively. According to the germline V gene, CDR1 reads MNHEY and CDR2 reads SVGAGI. The CDR3 measures 16 amino acids from cysteine to phenylalanine. Only CDR3 DNA is held: 48 bases, read in frame from base 1. TRB sequencing was run on genomic DNA with either the immunoSEQ assay at survey resolution or the hsTCRB kit. On the study's bioinformatics: The immunoSEQ software handled initial read processing, and the LymphoSeq R package was used for repertoire analyses. Clonality was calculated as 1 minus normalized Shannon entropy, and the Gini coefficient was also calculated for each TRB dataset. To infer phenotypes in unsorted samples, TRB sequences from sorted subsets of the recipient or donor were mapped onto the unsorted samples of the same recipient. TCRdb mirrors the immuneACCESS table, restricted to in-frame sequences. Some clones are absent from its copies; in checked studies, under half trace to an unresolved V gene, and the reason for the others is unknown. V and J calls and clone size are as listed in that table; D and trimming were resolved from the DNA. The sample has 51,000 or so clones on record, 90% to 95% of them singletons. Clones ranked in the top ten supply 2.9% of the sample.

On the day of marrow donation, related bone marrow donors gave peripheral blood samples. Mononuclear cells from peripheral blood and bone marrow were separated by Ficoll-Hypaque density centrifugation and then cryopreserved. The sequencing input was PBMCs. The sequence was collected from a woman in her twenties or thirties in good health and a related stem cell transplant donor. The chain couples TRBV6-5 to TRBJ2-1, with TRBD2 perhaps the D gene, on 5 matching bases. The bases read TGTGCCAGCAGTTCCCAACCCGCCGGGACCTACAATGAGCAGTTCTTC. This gives the protein CASSSQPAGTYNEQFF.